This T cell receptor beta chain was recorded in a study of blood T cell repertoires in COVID-19. Study at large: Both acute and convalescent COVID-19 samples were obtained from the United States, Italy and Spain. PBMCs, B-cell-depleted T cells, or T cells provided the cDNA or gDNA that made up the material.

As handled by the study authors: Reference gene primer amplification yielded estimated nucleated cell counts. Assay used: immunoSEQ multiplex PCR; TCRdb lists only in-frame clones, some missing. Clone size and the V and J calls come from that table; the DNA yielded D and trimming. The sample gives about 25,000 clones, approximately 84% of which show up once; 50% to 65% is in the top ten. The V and J ends lost 3 bases and 1 base respectively, with 10 bases between them. Germline V lookup: CDR1 LNHDA, CDR2 SQIVND (reference sequence). The CDR3 spans 14 residues. Sequenced sample: peripheral blood. This sequence joins TRBV19 and TRBJ2-7; D unresolved. This receptor was taken from a man between 50 and 59 years old with active or convalescent COVID-19. The CDR3, as DNA: TGTGCCAGTAGTATGTCAGCGATGTCCTACGAGCAGTACTTC. This codes for CASSMSAMSYEQYF. The complete variable domain, with remaining parts taken from reference TRBV19 and TRBJ2-7, reads DGGITQSPKYLFRKEGQNVTLSCEQNLNHDAMYWYRQDPGQGLRLIYYSQIVNDFQKGDIAEGYSVSREKKESFPLTVTSAQKNPTAFYLCASSMSAMSYEQYFGPGTRLTVT.